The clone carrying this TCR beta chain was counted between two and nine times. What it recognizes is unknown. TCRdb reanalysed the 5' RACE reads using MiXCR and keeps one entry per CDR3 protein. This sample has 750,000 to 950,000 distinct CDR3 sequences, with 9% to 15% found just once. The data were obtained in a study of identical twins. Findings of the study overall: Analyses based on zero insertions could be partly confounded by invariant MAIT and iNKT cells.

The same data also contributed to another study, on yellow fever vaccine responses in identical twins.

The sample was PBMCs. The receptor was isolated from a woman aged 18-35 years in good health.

The DNA for the CDR3 is TGTGCCAGCAGCCACTGGACAGGGGAGACCCAGTACTTC. Residues: CASSHWTGETQYF. The chain has TRBV7-2 and TRBJ2-5; 8 nucleotides match TRBD1. The CDR3 runs to 13 residues. Trimming removed 5 bases from V and 5 bases from J; junction bases left unmatched: 4. Per germline, CDR1 SGHTA and CDR2 FQGNSA.